This T cell receptor (beta chain) was retrieved from a study of T cell responses to AZD1222 COVID-19 vaccine. Study-level points and caveats: No repertoire was sampled before or during the peak T cell response, only after it. Spike-specific TCR breadth and depth grew following two AZD1222 doses. Reports say nearly half of spike-specific TCRs go after unmutated variant regions.

Of note for this clone: Antigen specificity is unknown.

The CDR3 contains 12 residues. Trimming stripped 1 base from V and 7 bases from J, with 5 bases between. CDR1 and CDR2 (germline): MDHEN, SYDVKM. Clones were read by immunoSEQ multiplex PCR, and TCRdb kept only the in-frame ones, dropping some. The sample holds about 140,000 clones, around 93% seen once. The rearrangement uses TRBV28 and TRBJ1-5; no clear D gene. Sequencing was performed on peripheral blood, taken on day 0 of AZD1222 vaccination. The clonotype originates from an adult in good health. The CDR3 DNA is TGTGCCAGCAGTTTATTAAACCAGCCCCAGCATTTT. This sequence encodes CASSLLNQPQHF.